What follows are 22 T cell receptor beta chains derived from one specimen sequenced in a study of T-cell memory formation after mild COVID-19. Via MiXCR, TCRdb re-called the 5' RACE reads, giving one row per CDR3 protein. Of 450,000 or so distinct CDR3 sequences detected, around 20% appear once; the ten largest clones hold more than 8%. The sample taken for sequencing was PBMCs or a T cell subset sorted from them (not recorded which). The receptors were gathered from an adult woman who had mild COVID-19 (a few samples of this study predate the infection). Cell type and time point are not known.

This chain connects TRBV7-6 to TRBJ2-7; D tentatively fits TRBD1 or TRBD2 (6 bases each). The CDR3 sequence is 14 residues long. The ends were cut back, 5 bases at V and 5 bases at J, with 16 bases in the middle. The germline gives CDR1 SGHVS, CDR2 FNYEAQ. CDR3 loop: CASSPRGRVNEQYF. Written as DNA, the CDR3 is TGTGCCAGCAGCCCCCGGGGGCGGGTAAACGAGCAGTACTTC. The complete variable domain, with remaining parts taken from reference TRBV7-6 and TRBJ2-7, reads GAGVSQSPRYKVTKRGQDVALRCDPISGHVSLYWYRQALGQGPEFLTYFNYEAQQDKSGLPNDRFSAERPEGSISTLTIQRTEQRDSAMYRCASSPRGRVNEQYFGPGTRLTVT.

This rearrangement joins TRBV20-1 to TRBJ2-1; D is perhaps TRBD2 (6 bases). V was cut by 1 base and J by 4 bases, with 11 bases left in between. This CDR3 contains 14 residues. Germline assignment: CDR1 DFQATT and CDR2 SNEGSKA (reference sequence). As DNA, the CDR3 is TGCAGTGCTAGAGCGGCGGGACTTTACAATGAGCAGTTCTTC. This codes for CSARAAGLYNEQFF.

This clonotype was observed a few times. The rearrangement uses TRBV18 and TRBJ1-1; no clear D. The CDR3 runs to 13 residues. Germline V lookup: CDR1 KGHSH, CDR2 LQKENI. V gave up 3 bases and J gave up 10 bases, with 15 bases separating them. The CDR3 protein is CASSPPGHALAFF. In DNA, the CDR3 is TGTGCCAGCTCACCGCCAGGCCACGCGCTAGCTTTCTTT.

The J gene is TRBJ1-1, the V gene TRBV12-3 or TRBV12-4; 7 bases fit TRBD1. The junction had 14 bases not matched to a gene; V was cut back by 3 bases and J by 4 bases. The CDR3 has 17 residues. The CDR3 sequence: CASSFLHEDREGTEAFF. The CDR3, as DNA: TGTGCCAGCAGTTTCCTACATGAAGACAGGGAGGGCACTGAAGCTTTCTTT.

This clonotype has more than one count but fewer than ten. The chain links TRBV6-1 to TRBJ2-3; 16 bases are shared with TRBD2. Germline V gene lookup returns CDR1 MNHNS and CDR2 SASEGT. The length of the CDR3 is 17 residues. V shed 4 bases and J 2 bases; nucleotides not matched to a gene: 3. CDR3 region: CASSGGLAGGSTDTQYF. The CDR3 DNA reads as TGTGCCAGCAGTGGGGGACTAGCGGGAGGGTCCACAGATACGCAGTATTTT.

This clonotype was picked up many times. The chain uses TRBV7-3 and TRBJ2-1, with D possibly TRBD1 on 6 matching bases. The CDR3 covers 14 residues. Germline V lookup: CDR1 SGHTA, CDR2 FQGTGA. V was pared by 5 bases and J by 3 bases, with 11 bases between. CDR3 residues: CASSPLGGYNEQFF. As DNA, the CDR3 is TGTGCCAGCAGCCCTTTAGGGGGCTACAATGAGCAGTTCTTC. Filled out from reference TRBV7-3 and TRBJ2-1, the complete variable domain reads GAGVSQTPSNKVTEKGKYVELRCDPISGHTALYWYRQSLGQGPEFLIYFQGTGAADDSGLPNDRFFAVRPEGSVSTLKIQRTERGDSAVYLCASSPLGGYNEQFFGPGTRLTVL.

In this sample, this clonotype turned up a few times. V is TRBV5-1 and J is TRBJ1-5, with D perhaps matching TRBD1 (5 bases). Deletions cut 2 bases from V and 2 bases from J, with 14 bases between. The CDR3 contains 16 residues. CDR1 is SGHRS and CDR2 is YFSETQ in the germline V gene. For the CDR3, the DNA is TGCGCCAGCAGCTTATCTCCAGGGTTAGGCAATCAGCCCCAGCATTTT. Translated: CASSLSPGLGNQPQHF. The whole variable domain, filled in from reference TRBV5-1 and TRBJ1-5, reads KAGVTQTPRYLIKTRGQQVTLSCSPISGHRSVSWYQQTPGQGLQFLFEYFSETQRNKGNFPGRFSGRQFSNSRSEMNVSTLELGDSALYLCASSLSPGLGNQPQHFGDGTRLSIL.

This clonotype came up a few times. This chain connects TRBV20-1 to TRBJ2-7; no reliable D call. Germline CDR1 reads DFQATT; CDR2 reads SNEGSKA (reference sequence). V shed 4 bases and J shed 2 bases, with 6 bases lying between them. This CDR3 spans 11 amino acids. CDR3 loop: CSATRTYEQYF. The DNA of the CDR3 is TGCAGTGCTACCAGAACCTACGAGCAGTACTTC.

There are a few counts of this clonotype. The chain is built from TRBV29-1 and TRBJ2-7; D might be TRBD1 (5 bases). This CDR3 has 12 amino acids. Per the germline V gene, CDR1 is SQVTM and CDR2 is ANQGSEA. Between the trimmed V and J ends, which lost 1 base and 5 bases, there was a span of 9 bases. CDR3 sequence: CSVEVPGNEQYF. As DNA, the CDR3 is TGCAGCGTTGAAGTTCCAGGGAACGAGCAGTACTTC.

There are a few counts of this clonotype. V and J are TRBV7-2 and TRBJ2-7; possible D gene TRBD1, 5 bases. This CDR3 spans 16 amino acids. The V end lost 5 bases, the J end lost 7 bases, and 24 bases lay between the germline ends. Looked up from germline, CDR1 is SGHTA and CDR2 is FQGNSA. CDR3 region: CASSPTAERGSREQYF. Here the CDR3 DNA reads TGTGCCAGCAGCCCGACGGCGGAAAGGGGTTCGAGAGAGCAGTACTTC.

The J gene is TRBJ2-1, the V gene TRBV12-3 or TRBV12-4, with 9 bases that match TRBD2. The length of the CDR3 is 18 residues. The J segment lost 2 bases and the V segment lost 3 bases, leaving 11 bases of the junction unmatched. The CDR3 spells CASSLSVASGTPYNEQFF. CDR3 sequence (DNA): TGTGCCAGCAGTTTGTCTGTGGCTAGCGGGACTCCCTACAATGAGCAGTTCTTC.

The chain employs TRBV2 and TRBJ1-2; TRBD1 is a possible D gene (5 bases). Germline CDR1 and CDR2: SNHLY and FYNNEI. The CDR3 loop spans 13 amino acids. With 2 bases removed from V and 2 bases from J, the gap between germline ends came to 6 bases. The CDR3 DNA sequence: TGTGCCAGCAGTGAATCAGGGAACTATGGCTACACCTTC. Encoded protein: CASSESGNYGYTF. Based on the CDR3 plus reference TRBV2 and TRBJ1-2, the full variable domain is EPEVTQTPSHQVTQMGQEVILRCVPISNHLYFYWYRQILGQKVEFLVSFYNNEISEKSEIFDDQFSVERPDGSNFTLKIRSTKLEDSAMYFCASSESGNYGYTFGSGTRLTVV.

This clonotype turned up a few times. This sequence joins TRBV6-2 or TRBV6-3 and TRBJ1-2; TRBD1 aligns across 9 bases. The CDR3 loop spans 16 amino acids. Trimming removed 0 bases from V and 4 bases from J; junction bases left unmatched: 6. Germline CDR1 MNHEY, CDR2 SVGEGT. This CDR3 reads CASSYSSLTGGYGYTF. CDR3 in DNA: TGTGCCAGCAGTTACTCGTCCCTGACAGGGGGCTATGGCTACACCTTC.

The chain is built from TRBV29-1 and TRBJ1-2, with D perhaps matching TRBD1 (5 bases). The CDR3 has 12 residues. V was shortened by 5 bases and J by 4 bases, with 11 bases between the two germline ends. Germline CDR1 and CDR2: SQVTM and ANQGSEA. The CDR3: CSVTRGGYGYTF. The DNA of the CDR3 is TGCAGCGTTACCCGGGGGGGCTATGGCTACACCTTC. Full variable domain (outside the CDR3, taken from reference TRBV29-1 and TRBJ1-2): SAVISQKPSRDICQRGTSLTIQCQVDSQVTMMFWYRQQPGQSLTLIATANQGSEATYESGFVIDKFPISRPNLTFSTLTVSNMSPEDSSIYLCSVTRGGYGYTFGSGTRLTVV.

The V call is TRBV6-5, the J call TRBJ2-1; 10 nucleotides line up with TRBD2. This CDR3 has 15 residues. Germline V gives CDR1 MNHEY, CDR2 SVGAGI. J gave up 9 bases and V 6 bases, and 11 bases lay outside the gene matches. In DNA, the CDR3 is TGTGCCAGCAGCCTCGACAGCGGGGGGGCCGTTGAGCAGTTCTTC. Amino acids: CASSLDSGGAVEQFF.

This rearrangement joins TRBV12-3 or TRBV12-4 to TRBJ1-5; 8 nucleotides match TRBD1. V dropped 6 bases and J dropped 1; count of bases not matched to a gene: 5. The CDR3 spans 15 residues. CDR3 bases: TGTGCCAGCAGGACAGGGGCGGGGAGCAATCAGCCCCAGCATTTT. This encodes CASRTGAGSNQPQHF.

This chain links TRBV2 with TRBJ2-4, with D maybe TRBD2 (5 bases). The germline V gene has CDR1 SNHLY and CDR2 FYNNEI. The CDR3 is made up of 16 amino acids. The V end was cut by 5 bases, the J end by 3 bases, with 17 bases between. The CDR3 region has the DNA TGTGCCAGCAGTCCCGACCGGGGAATGGGCAAAAACATTCAGTACTTC. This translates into CASSPDRGMGKNIQYF.

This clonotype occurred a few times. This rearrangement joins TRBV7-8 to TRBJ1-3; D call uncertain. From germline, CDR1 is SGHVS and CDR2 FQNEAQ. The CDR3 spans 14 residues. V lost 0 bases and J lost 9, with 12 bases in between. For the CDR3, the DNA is TGTGCCAGCAGCTTAGCGGCGGACGGATCCACCATATATTTT. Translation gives CASSLAADGSTIYF.

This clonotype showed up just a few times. CDR3 DNA: TGTGCCAGCAGTGGTCACGGGACAGTAACCGGGGAGCTGTTTTTT. Translation gives CASSGHGTVTGELFF. V and J are TRBV12-3 or TRBV12-4 and TRBJ2-2; 7 bases align to TRBD1. Germline trimming cut 5 bases from V and 5 bases from J; bases unmatched to any gene: 8. The CDR3 is made up of 15 amino acids.

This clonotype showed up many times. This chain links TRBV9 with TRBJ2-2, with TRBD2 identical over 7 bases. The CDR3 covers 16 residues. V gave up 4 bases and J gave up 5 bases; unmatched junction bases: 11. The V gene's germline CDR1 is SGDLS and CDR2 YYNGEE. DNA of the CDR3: TGTGCCAGCAGCTTATTTAGCGGAGCGGGGACCGGGGAGCTGTTTTTT. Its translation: CASSLFSGAGTGELFF.

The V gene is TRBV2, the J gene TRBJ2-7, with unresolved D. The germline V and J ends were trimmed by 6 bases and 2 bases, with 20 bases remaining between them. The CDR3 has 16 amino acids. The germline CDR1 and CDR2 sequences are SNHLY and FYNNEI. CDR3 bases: TGTGCCAGCAGAGAAAAACGGGCCGTCTTTGCCTACGAGCAGTACTTC. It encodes CASREKRAVFAYEQYF.

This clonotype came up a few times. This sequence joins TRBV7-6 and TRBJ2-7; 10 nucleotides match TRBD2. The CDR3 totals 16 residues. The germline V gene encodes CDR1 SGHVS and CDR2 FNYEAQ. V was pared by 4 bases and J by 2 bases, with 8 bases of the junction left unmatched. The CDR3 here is CASSYKAGGRPYEQYF. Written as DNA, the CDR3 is TGTGCCAGCAGCTATAAAGCGGGGGGGCGACCCTACGAGCAGTACTTC. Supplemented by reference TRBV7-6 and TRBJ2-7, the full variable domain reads GAGVSQSPRYKVTKRGQDVALRCDPISGHVSLYWYRQALGQGPEFLTYFNYEAQQDKSGLPNDRFSAERPEGSISTLTIQRTEQRDSAMYRCASSYKAGGRPYEQYFGPGTRLTVT.